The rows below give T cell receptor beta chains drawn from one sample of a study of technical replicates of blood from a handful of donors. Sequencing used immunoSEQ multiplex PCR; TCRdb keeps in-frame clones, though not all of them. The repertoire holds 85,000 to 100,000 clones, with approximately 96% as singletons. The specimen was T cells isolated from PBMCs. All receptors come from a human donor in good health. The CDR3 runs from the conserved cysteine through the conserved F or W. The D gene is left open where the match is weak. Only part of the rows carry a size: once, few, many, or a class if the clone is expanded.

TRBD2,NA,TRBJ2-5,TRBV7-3,TGTGCACCTGGGGCTAGCGGGGAAGAGACCCAGTACTTC,CAPGASGEETQYF
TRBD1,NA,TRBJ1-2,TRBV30,TGTGCCTGGGGGACAGGGATAAACTATGGCTACACCTTC,CAWGTGINYGYTF
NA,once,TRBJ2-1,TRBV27,TGTGCCAGCAGCCCTTTCGGCAATGAGCAGTTCTTC,CASSPFGNEQFF
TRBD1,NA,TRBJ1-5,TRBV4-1,TGCGCCAGCAGCCAAGCGACAGGGGGTTTATCTATCGGCAATCAGCCCCAGCATTTT,CASSQATGGLSIGNQPQHF
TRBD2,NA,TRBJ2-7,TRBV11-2,TGTGCCAGCAGCCCTCGGACCGGGACTAGCGGCTCCTACGAGCAGTACTTC,CASSPRTGTSGSYEQYF
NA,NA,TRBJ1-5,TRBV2,TGTGCCAGTGCGGGGGGCCGCCTGGGGCAGCCCCAGCATTTT,CASAGGRLGQPQHF
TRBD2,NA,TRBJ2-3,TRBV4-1,TGCGCCAGCAGCCTTTCCTCTAGCGGGGGGGCCAGGGCAGATACGCAGTATTTT,CASSLSSSGGARADTQYF
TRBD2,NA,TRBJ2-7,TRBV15,TGTGCCACCAGCAGAGCACTAGCGGGAGCATGGTTAGACGAGCAGTACTTC,CATSRALAGAWLDEQYF
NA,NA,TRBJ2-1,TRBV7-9,TGTGCCAGCAGCTACCAACCCGCGGACAATGAGCAGTTCTTC,CASSYQPADNEQFF
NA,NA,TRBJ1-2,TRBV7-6,TGTGCCAGCAGCTTAGCGCGGGGGGAGGGAATCTATGGCTACACCTTC,CASSLARGEGIYGYTF
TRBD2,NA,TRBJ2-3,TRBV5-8,TGTGCCAGCAGCTTGGTCGGGACTAGCGGGGGGAGAGATACGCAGTATTTT,CASSLVGTSGGRDTQYF
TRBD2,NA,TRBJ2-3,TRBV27,TGTGCCAGCAGTTTTCAGCTCCCCCTTAGCGGGAGGACAGATACGCAGTATTTT,CASSFQLPLSGRTDTQYF
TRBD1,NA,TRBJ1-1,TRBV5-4,TGTGCCAGCAGTAAGGGACAGGGGGCCGACGGGGTGGTTGAAGCTTTCTTT,CASSKGQGADGVVEAFF
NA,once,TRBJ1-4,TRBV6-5,TGTGCCAGCAGTCGCAGGGAAACTAATGAAAAACTGTTTTTT,CASSRRETNEKLFF
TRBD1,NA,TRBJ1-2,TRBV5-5,TGTGCCAGCAGCTTGGCCGCGGCAGGGGGCTCATATGGCTACACCTTC,CASSLAAAGGSYGYTF
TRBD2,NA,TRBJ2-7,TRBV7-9,TGTGCCAGCAGCTTATCCATCGGGACTACCTCCTACGAGCAGTACTTC,CASSLSIGTTSYEQYF